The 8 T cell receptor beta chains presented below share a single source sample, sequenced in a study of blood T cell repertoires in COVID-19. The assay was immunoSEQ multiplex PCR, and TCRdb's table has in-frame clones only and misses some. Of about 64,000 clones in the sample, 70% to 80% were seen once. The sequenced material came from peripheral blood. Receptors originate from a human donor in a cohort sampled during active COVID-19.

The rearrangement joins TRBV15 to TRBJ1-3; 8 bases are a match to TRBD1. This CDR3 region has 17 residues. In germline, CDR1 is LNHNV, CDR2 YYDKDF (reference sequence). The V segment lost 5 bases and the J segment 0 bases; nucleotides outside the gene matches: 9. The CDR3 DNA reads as TGTGCCACCAGCGGGTACGGGACAGGCGTCTCTGGAAACACCATATATTTT. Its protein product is CATSGYGTGVSGNTIYF.

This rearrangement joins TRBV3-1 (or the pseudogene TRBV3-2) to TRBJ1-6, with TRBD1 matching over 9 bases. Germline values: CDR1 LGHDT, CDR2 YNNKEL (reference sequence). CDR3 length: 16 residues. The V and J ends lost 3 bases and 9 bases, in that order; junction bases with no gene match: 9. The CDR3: CASSQSQGALVSPLHF. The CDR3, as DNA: TGTGCCAGCAGCCAGTCACAGGGGGCTCTTGTTTCACCCCTCCACTTT.

The DNA for the CDR3 is TGTGCCAGCAGCCCGTTGGGCCGGGGAGAGACCCAGTACTTC. It translates to CASSPLGRGETQYF. The genes are TRBV7-9 and TRBJ2-5, with a tentative D call TRBD2 (5 bases). This CDR3 has 14 amino acids. V was clipped by 5 bases and J by 4 bases, with 14 bases between them. CDR1 is SEHNR and CDR2 is FQNEAQ in the germline V gene (reference sequence).

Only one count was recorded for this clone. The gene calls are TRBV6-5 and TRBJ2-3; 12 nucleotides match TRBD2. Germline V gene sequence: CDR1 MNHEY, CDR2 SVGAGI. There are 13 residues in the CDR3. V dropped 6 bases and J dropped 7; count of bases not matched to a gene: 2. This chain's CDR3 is CASSRTSGNTQYF. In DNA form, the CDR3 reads TGTGCCAGCAGCCGGACTAGCGGGAATACGCAGTATTTT.

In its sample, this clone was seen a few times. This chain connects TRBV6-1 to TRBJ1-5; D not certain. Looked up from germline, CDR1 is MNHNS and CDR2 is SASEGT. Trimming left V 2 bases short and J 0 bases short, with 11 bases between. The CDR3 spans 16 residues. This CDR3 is CASSEWRRYSNQPQHF. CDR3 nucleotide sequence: TGTGCCAGCAGTGAATGGCGGAGATATAGCAATCAGCCCCAGCATTTT.

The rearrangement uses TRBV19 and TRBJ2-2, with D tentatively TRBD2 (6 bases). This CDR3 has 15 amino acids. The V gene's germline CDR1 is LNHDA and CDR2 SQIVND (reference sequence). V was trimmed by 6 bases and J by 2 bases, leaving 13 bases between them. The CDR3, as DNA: TGTGCCAGTAGCGTAGGTAGCGGAAACACCGGGGAGCTGTTTTTT. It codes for CASSVGSGNTGELFF. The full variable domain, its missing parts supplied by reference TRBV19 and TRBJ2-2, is DGGITQSPKYLFRKEGQNVTLSCEQNLNHDAMYWYRQDPGQGLRLIYYSQIVNDFQKGDIAEGYSVSREKKESFPLTVTSAQKNPTAFYLCASSVGSGNTGELFFGEGSRLTVL.

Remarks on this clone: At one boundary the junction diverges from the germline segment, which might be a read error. CDR3 sequence (DNA): TGCAGCGTTGAACTAGCGGGCTCGGGGCGGGATTTC. It encodes CSVELAGSGRDF. This rearrangement joins TRBV29-1 to TRBJ2-7; the match to TRBD2 covers 8 bases. The CDR3 totals 12 residues. Germline V lookup: CDR1 SQVTM, CDR2 ANQGSEA.

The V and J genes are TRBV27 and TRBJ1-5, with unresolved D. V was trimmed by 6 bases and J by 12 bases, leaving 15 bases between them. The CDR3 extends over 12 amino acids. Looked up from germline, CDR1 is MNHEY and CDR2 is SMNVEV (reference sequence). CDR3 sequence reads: CASSTGYGFQHF. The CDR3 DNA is TGTGCCAGCAGCACCGGGTATGGGTTCCAGCATTTT.